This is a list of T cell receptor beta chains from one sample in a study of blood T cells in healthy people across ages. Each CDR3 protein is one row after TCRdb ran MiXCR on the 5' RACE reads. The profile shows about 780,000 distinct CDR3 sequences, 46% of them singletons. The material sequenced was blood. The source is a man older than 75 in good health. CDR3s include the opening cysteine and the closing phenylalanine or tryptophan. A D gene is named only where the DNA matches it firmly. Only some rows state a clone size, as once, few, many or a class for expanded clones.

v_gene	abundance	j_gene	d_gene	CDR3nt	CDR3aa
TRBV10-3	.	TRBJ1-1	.	TGTGCCATCAGTGACCCCATGACGGACGGCTACACTGAAGCTTTCTTT	CAISDPMTDGYTEAFF
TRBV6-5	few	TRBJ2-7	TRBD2	TGTGCCAGCAGTTACTCTGTCGGGAGGGCCAACGAGCAGTACTTC	CASSYSVGRANEQYF
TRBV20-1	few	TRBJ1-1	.	TGCAGTGCTAAGGCGGACGGCATGAACACTGAAGCTTTCTTT	CSAKADGMNTEAFF
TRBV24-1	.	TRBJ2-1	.	TGTGCCACCAGCCAGCCCTCTTTGGATGAGCAGTTCTTC	CATSQPSLDEQFF
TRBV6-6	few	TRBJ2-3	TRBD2	TGTGCCAGCAGTTCCCCGGGACTAGCGGATGAAGGGGATACGCAGTATTTT	CASSSPGLADEGDTQYF
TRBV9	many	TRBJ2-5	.	TGTGCCAGCAGCGTTAATCCCAAGCTACAGGAGACCCAGTACTTC	CASSVNPKLQETQYF
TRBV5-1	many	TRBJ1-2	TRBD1	TGTGCCAGCAGCCCCCAGGGGGGCTATGGCTACACCTTC	CASSPQGGYGYTF
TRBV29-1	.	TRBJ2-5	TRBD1	TGCAGCGTTGGAGGACAGGGGGAGTACAATGAGCAGTACTTC	CSVGGQGEYNEQYF
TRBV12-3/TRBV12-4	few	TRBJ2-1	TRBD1	TGTGCCAGCAGGTTAGCGGGACAGGGGAACAATGAGCAGTTCTTC	CASRLAGQGNNEQFF
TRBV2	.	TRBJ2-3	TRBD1	TGTGCCAAGGACCGGAGCGGACAGGGCACAGATACGCAGTATTTT	CAKDRSGQGTDTQYF
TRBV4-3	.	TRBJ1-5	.	TGCGCCAGCAGCCAAGATCTGGGGGTACTTCAGCCCCAGCATTTT	CASSQDLGVLQPQHF
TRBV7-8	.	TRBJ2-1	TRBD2	TGTGCCAGCAGCTCCCGACTAGCGGGAGCCCTGAGCTCCTACAATGAGCAGTTCTTC	CASSSRLAGALSSYNEQFF
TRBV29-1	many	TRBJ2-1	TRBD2	TGCAGTGCGGGAGGGGGGGACAATGAGCAGTTCTTC	CSAGGGDNEQFF
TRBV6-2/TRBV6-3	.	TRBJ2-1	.	TGTGCCAGTCTACGTGAACATGAGCAGTTCTTC	CASLREHEQFF
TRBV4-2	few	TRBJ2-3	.	TGTGCCAGCAGCCAAGTTGGGCGGGACCTTAGCACAGATACGCAGTATTTT	CASSQVGRDLSTDTQYF
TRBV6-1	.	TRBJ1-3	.	TGTGCCAGCAGTGATGGAGCTGGAAACACCATATATTTT	CASSDGAGNTIYF
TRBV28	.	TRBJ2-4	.	TGTGCCAGCGGGCGAAACAGTCAGTACTTC	CASGRNSQYF
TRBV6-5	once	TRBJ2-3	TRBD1	TGTGCCAGCAGTACGCGGACAGGGGCAGATACGCAGTATTTT	CASSTRTGADTQYF
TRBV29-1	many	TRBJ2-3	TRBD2	TGCAGCGCCGAGGGGACTAGCGGGGCCTCTAGCACAGATACGCAGTATTTT	CSAEGTSGASSTDTQYF
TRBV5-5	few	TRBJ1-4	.	TGTGCCAGCAGCTTGGCGAATGAAAAACTGTTTTTT	CASSLANEKLFF
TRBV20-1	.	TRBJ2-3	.	TGCAGTGCTCCCCAAGCGGGTCTCAGTGCGGATACGCAGTATTTT	CSAPQAGLSADTQYF
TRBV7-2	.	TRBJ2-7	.	TGTGCCAGCAGCCTGCGACTAGGGATAAGGTCCTACGAGCAGTACTTC	CASSLRLGIRSYEQYF
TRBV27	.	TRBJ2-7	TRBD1	TGTGCCAGCAGCGTAGCCGGGACAGGGCTCGCCGAGCAGTACTTC	CASSVAGTGLAEQYF
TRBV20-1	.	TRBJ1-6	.	TGCAGTGCTTCAACTTTGGCCGGAGGATCACCCCTCCACTTT	CSASTLAGGSPLHF
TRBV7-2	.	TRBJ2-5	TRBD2	TGTGCCAGCAGCTTCCGCAAGCGGGAAGATCTGGGACAAGAGACCCAGTACTTC	CASSFRKREDLGQETQYF
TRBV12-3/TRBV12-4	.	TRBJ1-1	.	TGTGCCAGCAGTGTATGGACTGGGGAGACTGAAGCTTTCTTT	CASSVWTGETEAFF
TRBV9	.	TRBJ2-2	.	TGTGCCAGTAGCGTAGTTGGGGGTTCCAACACCGGGGAGCTGTTTTTT	CASSVVGGSNTGELFF
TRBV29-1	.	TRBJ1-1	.	TGCAGCGGTGGACTGTCAGGGTACACTGAAGCTTTCTTT	CSGGLSGYTEAFF
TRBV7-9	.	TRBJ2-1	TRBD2	TGTGCCAGCAGCCGACTAGCGAGGTCTGCCGTCAATGAGCAGTTCTTC	CASSRLARSAVNEQFF
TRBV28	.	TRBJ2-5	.	TGTGCCAGCAGTTTATCCAGTTTAGGGACCCAGTACTTC	CASSLSSLGTQYF
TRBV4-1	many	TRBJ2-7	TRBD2	TGCGCCAGCAGCCAGATGACTAGCGGGAGCCACGAGCAGTACTTC	CASSQMTSGSHEQYF
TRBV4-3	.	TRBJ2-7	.	TGCGCCAGCAGCCAAGTCTTAGGGTACGAGCAGTACTTC	CASSQVLGYEQYF
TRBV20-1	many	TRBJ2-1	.	TGCAGTGCTAGTGACGGACACGTCAATGAGCAGTTCTTC	CSASDGHVNEQFF
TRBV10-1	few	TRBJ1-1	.	TGCGCCAGCAGCCCCGGTAGTACTGAAGCTTTCTTT	CASSPGSTEAFF
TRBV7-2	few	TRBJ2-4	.	TGTGCCAGCAGCTTAGAAGAGAACGATAGGTCTCCCAAAAACATTCAGTACTTC	CASSLEENDRSPKNIQYF
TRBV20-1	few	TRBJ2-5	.	TGCAGTGCTAGCGCGCAGCCACAAGAGACCCAGTACTTC	CSASAQPQETQYF
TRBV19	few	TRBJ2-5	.	TGTGCCAGTAGTACGAGGGGAGACGGAGAGACCCAGTACTTC	CASSTRGDGETQYF
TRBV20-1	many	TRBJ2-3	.	TGCAGTGCTAGCCCGGGAGATACGCAGTATTTT	CSASPGDTQYF
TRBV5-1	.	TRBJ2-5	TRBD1	TGCGCCAGCAGCTTACGACAGGGCCAGGCCCAGACCCAGTACTTC	CASSLRQGQAQTQYF
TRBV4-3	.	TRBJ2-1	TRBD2	TGCGCCAGCAGCCAAGGCTGGTGGAGCGGGGGGGCCTCGGATGAGCAGTTCTTC	CASSQGWWSGGASDEQFF
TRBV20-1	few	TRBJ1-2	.	TGCAGTGCTAGAGAGGGGGGCGGTGGGGCCTATGGCTACACCTTC	CSAREGGGGAYGYTF
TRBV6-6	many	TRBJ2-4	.	TGTGCCAGCAGTTCCGGCCCGGACATTCAGTACTTC	CASSSGPDIQYF
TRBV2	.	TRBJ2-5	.	TGTGCCAGCAGTGAGGGGTTTTTGGTGGAGACCCAGTACTTC	CASSEGFLVETQYF
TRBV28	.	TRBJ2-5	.	TGTGCCAGCAGCCTCCTGAACACAGGGCGGGAGACCCAGTACTTC	CASSLLNTGRETQYF
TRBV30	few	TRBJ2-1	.	TGTGCCTGGATTCCCCAGGGGAGAGAGCAGTTCTTC	CAWIPQGREQFF
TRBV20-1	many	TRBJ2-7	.	TGCAGTGCTGGGGGTATGGGGGACCACGAGCAGTACTTC	CSAGGMGDHEQYF
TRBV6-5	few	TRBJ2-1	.	TGTGCCAGCAGTTACGGGCGGGTCGGGAATGAGCAGTTCTTC	CASSYGRVGNEQFF
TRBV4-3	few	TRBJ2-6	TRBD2	TGCGCCAGCAGCCCTAGCGGGAGGAGCTCTGGGGCCAACGTCCTGACTTTC	CASSPSGRSSGANVLTF
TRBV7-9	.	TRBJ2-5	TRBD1	TGTGCCAGCAGCTTAACCTTTCCAAAGAACCGACAGGGTTGCGAAGACGACCAGTACTTC	CASSLTFPKNRQGCEDDQYF
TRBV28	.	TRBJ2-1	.	TGTGCCAGCAGTTTAAATTGGGACGCTTACAATGAGCAGTTCTTC	CASSLNWDAYNEQFF
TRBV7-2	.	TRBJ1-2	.	TGTGCCAGCAGCGCGGCAGACCGCTATGGCTACACCTTC	CASSAADRYGYTF
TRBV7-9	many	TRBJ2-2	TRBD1	TGTGCCAGCAGCTCAACAGGGGCCGGGGAGCTGTTTTTT	CASSSTGAGELFF
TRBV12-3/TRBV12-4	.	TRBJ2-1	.	TGTGCCAGCAGTCTCCTCCGGGACCGAGGAAATGAGCAGTTCTTC	CASSLLRDRGNEQFF
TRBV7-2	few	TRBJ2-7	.	TGTGCCAGCAGCTTAATGGCGACTACCTACGAGCAGTACTTC	CASSLMATTYEQYF
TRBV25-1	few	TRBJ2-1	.	TGTGCCAGCAGTGAAGCGGGCAACTACAATGAGCAGTTCTTC	CASSEAGNYNEQFF
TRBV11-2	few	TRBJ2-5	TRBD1	TGTGCCAGCAGCGGGGGGACAGGGATGGAGACCCAGTACTTC	CASSGGTGMETQYF
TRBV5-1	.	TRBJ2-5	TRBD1	TGCGCCAGCAGCCTTGGGACAGGGGTGGGCAATGAGCAGTACTTC	CASSLGTGVGNEQYF
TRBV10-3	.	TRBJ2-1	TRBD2	TGTGCCATCAGAAGTCCTAGCGGGGGATCCTACAATGAGCAGTTCTTC	CAIRSPSGGSYNEQFF
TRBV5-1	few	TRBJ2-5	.	TGCGCCAGCAGCTTGGACTCAGGAATCCAAGAGACCCAGTACTTC	CASSLDSGIQETQYF